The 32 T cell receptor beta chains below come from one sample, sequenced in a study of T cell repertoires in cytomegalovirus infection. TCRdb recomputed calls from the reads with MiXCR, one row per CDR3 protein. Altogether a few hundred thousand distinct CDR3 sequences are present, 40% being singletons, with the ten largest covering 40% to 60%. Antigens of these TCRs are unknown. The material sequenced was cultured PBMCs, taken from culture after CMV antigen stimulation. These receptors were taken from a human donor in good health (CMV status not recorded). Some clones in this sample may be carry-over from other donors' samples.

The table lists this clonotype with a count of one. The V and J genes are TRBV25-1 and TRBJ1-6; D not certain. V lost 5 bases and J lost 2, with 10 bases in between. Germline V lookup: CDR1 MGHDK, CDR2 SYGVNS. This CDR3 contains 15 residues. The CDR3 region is CASSINPAYNSPLHF. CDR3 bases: TGTGCCAGCAGTATAAACCCGGCCTATAATTCACCCCTCCACTTT.

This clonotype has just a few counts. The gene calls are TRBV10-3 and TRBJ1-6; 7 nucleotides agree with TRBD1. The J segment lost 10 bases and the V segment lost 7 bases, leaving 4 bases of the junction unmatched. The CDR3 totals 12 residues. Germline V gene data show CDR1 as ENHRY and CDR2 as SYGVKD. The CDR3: CAITTGESPLHF. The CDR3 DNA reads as TGTGCCATCACAACAGGGGAATCACCCCTCCACTTT.

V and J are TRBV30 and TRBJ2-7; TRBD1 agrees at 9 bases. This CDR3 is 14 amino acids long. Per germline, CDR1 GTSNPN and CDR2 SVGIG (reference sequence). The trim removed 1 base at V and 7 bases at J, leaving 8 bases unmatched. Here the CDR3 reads CAWSDRGLRIEQYF. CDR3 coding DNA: TGTGCCTGGAGTGACAGGGGGCTCCGAATTGAGCAGTACTTC.

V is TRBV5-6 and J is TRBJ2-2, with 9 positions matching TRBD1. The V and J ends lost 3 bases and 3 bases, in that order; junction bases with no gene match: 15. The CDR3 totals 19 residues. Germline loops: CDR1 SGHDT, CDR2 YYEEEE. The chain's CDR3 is CASSWELGQGNLHTGELFF. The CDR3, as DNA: TGTGCCAGCAGCTGGGAACTGGGACAGGGAAATCTCCACACCGGGGAGCTGTTTTTT. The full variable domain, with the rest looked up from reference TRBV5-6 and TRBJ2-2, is DAGVTQSPTHLIKTRGQQVTLRCSPKSGHDTVSWYQQALGQGPQFIFQYYEEEERQRGNFPDRFSGHQFPNYSSELNVNALLLGDSALYLCASSWELGQGNLHTGELFFGEGSRLTVL.

The CDR3 loop is CASSLAGVAAYEQYF. The CDR3 nucleotides are TGTGCCAGCAGCTTAGCGGGCGTCGCTGCCTACGAGCAGTACTTC. The chain couples TRBV7-2 to TRBJ2-7, with unresolved D. The germline V and J ends were trimmed by 0 bases and 2 bases, with 11 bases remaining between them. The CDR3 consists of 15 residues. Germline V lookup: CDR1 SGHTA, CDR2 FQGNSA.

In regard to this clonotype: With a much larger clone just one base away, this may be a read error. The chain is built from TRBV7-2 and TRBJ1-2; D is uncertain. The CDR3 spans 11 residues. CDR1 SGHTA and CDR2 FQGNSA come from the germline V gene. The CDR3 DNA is TGTGCCAGCAGCCTAGTTGGAGGCTACGCCTTC. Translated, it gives CASSLVGGYAF. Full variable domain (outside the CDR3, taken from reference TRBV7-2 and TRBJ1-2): GAGVSQSPSNKVTEKGKDVELRCDPISGHTALYWYRQSLGQGLEFLIYFQGNSAPDKSGLPSDRFSAERTGGSVSTLTIQRTQQEDSAVYLCASSLVGGYAFGSGTRLTVV.

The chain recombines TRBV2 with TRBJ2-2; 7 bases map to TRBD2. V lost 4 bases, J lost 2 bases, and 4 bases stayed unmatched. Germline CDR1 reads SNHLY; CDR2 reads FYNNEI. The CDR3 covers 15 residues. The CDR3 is CASSGEGGNTGELFF. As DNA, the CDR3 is TGTGCCAGCAGTGGGGAGGGCGGTAACACCGGGGAGCTGTTTTTT.

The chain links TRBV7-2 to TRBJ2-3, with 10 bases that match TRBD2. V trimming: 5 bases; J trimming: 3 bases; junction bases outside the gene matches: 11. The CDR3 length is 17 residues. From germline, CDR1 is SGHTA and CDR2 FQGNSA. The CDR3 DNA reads TGTGCCAGCAGCCCTCAAGCGGGGGGGCCTTTTACAGATACGCAGTATTTT. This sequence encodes CASSPQAGGPFTDTQYF.

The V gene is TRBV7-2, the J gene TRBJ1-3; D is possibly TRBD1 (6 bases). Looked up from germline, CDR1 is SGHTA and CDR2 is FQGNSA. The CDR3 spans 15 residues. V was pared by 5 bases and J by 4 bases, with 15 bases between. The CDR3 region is CASSPGQGRGNTIYF. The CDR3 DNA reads TGTGCCAGCAGCCCCGGGCAGGGGAGGGGAAACACCATATATTTT.

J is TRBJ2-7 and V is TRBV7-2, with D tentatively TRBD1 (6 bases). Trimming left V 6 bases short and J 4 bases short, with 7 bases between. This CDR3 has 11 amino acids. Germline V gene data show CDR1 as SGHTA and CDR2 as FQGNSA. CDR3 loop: CASRTGYEQYF. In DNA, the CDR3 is TGTGCCAGCAGGACAGGTTACGAGCAGTACTTC.

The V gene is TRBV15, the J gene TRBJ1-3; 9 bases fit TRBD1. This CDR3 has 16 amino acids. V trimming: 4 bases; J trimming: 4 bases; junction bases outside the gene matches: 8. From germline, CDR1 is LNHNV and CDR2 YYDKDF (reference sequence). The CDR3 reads CATSTRTGAGGNTIYF. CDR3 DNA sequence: TGTGCCACCAGCACCCGGACAGGGGCTGGGGGAAACACCATATATTTT.

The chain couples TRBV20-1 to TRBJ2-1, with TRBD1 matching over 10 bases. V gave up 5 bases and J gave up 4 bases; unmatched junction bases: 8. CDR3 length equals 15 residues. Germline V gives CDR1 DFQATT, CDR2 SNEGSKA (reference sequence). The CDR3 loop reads CSAGGGQGTYNEQFF. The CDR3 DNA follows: TGCAGTGCTGGGGGGGGACAGGGGACGTACAATGAGCAGTTCTTC.

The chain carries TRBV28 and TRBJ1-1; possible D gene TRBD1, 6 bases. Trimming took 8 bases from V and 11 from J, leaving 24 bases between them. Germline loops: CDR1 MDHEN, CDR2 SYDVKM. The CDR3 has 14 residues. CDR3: CASLTGRSPKRAFF. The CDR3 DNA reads TGTGCCAGCCTCACAGGGAGGAGTCCTAAGAGGGCTTTCTTT.

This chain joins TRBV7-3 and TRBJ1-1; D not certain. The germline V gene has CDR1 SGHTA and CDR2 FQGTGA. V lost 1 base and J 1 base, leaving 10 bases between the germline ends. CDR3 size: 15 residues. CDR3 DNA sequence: TGTGCCAGCAGCTTAAAGTCAGGTGGGAACACTGAAGCTTTCTTT. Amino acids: CASSLKSGGNTEAFF.

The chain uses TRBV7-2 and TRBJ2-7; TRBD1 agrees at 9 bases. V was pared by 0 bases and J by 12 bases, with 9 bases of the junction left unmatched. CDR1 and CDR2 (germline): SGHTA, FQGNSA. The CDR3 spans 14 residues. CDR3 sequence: CASSLAGTGHLWYF. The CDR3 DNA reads TGTGCCAGCAGCTTAGCCGGGACAGGGCATCTGTGGTACTTC. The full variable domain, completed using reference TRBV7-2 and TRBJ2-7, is GAGVSQSPSNKVTEKGKDVELRCDPISGHTALYWYRQSLGQGLEFLIYFQGNSAPDKSGLPSDRFSAERTGGSVSTLTIQRTQQEDSAVYLCASSLAGTGHLWYFGPGTRLTVT.

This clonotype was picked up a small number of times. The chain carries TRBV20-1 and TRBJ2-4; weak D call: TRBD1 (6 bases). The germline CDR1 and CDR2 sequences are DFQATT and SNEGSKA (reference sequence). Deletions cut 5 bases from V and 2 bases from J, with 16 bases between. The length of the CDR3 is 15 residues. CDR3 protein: CSALNAGTTKNIQYF. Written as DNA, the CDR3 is TGCAGTGCTTTAAACGCCGGGACAACCAAAAACATTCAGTACTTC.

The CDR3 here is CATTGRAGDRYSNQPQHF. The CDR3 DNA reads TGTGCCACAACAGGGAGGGCAGGGGACCGTTATAGCAATCAGCCCCAGCATTTT. This sequence joins TRBV24-1 and TRBJ1-5, with a weak D call TRBD1 (6 bases). The CDR3 length is 18 residues. V gave up 10 bases and J gave up 0 bases, with 24 bases separating them. Germline CDR1 KGHDR, CDR2 SFDVKD.

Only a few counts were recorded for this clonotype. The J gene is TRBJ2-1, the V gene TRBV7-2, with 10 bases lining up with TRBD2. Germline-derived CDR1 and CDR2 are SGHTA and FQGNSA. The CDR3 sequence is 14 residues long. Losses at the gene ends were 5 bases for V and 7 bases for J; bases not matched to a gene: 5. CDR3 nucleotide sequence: TGTGCCAGCAGCATCGGACTAGCGGAGAATGAGCAGTTCTTC. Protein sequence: CASSIGLAENEQFF.

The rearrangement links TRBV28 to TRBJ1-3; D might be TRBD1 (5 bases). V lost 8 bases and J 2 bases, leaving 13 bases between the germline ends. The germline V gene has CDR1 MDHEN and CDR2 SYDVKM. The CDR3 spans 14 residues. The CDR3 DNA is TGTGCCAGCGAGTTTACGGGGGCTGGAAACACCATATATTTT. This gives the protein CASEFTGAGNTIYF.

The CDR3 region is CASSLRGRLHEQFF. As DNA, the CDR3 is TGTGCCAGCAGTTTACGAGGACGACTTCATGAGCAGTTCTTC. V is TRBV27 and J is TRBJ2-1; D not resolved. The germline CDR1 and CDR2 sequences are MNHEY and SMNVEV (reference sequence). Trimming cost V 2 bases and J 8 bases, with 13 bases left between them. CDR3 length equals 14 residues.

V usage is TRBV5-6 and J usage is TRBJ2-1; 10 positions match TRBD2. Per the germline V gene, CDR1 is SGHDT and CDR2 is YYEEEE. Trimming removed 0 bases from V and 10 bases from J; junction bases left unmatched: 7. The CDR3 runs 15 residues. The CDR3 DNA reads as TGTGCCAGCAGCTTGGGACTAGCGGGTCTCGGGGAGCAGTTCTTC. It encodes CASSLGLAGLGEQFF. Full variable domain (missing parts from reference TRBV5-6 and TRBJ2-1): DAGVTQSPTHLIKTRGQQVTLRCSPKSGHDTVSWYQQALGQGPQFIFQYYEEEERQRGNFPDRFSGHQFPNYSSELNVNALLLGDSALYLCASSLGLAGLGEQFFGPGTRLTVL.

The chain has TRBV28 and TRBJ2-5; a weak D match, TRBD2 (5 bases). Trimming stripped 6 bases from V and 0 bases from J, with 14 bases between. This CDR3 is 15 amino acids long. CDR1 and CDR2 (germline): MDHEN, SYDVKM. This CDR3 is CASRTWTADQETQYF. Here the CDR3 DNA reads TGTGCCAGCAGAACATGGACTGCCGACCAAGAGACCCAGTACTTC.

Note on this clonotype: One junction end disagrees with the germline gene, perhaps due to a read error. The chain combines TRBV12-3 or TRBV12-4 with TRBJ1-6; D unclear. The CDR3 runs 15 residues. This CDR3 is CASSHGTSYHSPLHF. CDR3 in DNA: TGTGCCAGCAGTCACGGCACCTCCTATCATTCACCCCTCCACTTT.

As DNA, the CDR3 is TGTGCCAGCACACGGACAGCCTATGGCTACACCTTC. Protein product: CASTRTAYGYTF. The gene calls are TRBV7-8 and TRBJ1-2, with a weak D call TRBD1 (6 bases). V was cut by 7 bases and J by 4 bases, with 10 bases left in between. There are 12 residues in the CDR3. The germline V gene encodes CDR1 SGHVS and CDR2 FQNEAQ.

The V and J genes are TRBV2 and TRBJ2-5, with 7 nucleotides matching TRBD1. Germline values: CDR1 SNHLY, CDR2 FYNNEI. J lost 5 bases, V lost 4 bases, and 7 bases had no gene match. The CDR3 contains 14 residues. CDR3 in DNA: TGTGCCAGCAGTGTTCAAGGGGGCCCCGAGACCCAGTACTTC. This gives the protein CASSVQGGPETQYF.

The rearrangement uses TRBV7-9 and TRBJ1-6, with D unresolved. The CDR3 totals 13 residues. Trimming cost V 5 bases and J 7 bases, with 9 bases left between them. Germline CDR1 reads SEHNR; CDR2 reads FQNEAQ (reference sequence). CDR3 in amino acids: CASSGEQNSPLHF. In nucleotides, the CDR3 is TGTGCCAGCAGCGGAGAACAGAATTCACCCCTCCACTTT.

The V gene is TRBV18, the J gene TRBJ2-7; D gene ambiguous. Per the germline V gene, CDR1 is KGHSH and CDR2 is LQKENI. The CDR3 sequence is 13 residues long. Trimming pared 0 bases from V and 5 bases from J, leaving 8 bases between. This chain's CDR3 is CASSPPSGHEQYF. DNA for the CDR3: TGTGCCAGCTCACCACCGTCCGGGCACGAGCAGTACTTC.

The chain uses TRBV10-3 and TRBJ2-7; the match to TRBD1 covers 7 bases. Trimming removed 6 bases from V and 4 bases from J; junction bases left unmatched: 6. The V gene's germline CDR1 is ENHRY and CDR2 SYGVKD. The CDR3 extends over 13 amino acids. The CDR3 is CAISPGQTYEQYF. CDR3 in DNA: TGTGCCATCAGCCCGGGACAGACGTACGAGCAGTACTTC.

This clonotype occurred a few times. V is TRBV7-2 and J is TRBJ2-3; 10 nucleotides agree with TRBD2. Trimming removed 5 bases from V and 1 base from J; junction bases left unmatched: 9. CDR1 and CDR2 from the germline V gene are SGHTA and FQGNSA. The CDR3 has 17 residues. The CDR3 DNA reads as TGTGCCAGCAGCCCCAGAGATCTAGCGGGGGGCACAGATACGCAGTATTTT. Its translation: CASSPRDLAGGTDTQYF.

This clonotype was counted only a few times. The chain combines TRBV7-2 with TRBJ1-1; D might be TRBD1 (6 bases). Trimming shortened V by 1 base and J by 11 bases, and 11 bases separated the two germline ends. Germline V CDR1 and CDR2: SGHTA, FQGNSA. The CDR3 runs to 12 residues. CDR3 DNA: TGTGCCAGCAGCTTAGGGACAGCCGTGGCTTTCTTT. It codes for CASSLGTAVAFF.

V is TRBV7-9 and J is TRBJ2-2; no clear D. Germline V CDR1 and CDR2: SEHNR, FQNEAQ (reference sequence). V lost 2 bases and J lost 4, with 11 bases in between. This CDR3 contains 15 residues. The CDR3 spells CASSLWQVGTGELFF. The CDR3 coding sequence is TGTGCCAGCAGCTTATGGCAGGTCGGCACCGGGGAGCTGTTTTTT.

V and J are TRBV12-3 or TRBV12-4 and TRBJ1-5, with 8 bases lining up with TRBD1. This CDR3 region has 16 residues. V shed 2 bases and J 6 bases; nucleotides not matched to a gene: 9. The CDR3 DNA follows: TGTGCCAGCAGTTTAAAAGCAGGGGGCTTCACTCAGCCCCAGCATTTT. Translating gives CASSLKAGGFTQPQHF.